Below, one T cell receptor (beta chain) is given with its context. This specimen belongs to a study of blood T cell repertoires in COVID-19. This CDR3 is built from 16 residues. The J segment lost 1 base and the V segment lost 6 bases, leaving 8 bases of the junction unmatched. CDR1 is SGHTA, CDR2 FQGNSA, per germline. Method: immunoSEQ multiplex PCR; TCRdb's copy keeps in-frame clones and lacks some. The sample comprises roughly 90,000 clones, about 92% of which are singletons, and around 2.1% rests with the top ten. The sample taken for sequencing was peripheral blood. This clonotype was sampled from a man aged 45-65 years with acute or convalescent COVID-19. This chain uses TRBV7-2 with TRBJ2-1; TRBD2 aligns across 8 bases. The DNA for the CDR3 is TGTGCCAGCAGACTTAAAAGCGGGAGTTCCTACAATGAGCAGTTCTTC. Its protein product is CASRLKSGSSYNEQFF.